This TCR beta chain was retrieved from a study of cytomegalovirus exposure and HLA in healthy donors. Looking at the study overall: Within the Caucasian-associated ancestry cluster were around four fifths of the roughly 430 genotyped donors. Study conclusions and caveats: In a later analysis, productive TCRs from donors in an Asian-associated ancestry cluster reportedly carried fewer N-insertions than the cohort mean.

Whereas donors were nominally healthy upon sampling, unrecorded immune exposures were probable. This clone has just a few counts. Its target is not known. In germline, CDR1 is SGHDT, CDR2 YYEEEE. Between the trimmed V and J ends, which lost 0 bases and 8 bases, there was a span of 14 bases. The CDR3 length is 14 residues. PCR used 60 Vbeta primers and 13 Jbeta primers. Authors' methods: Later, an analysis found 80 million or so unique TCR beta chains, and about 10 million of these were shared. Sequenced by immunoSEQ multiplex PCR; TCRdb stores in-frame clones only, minus some. D and trimming were read from the DNA, whereas the V and J calls and clone size are those reported in that table. The sample contains 120,000 or so clones, about three quarters of which appear only once.

Sequenced: PBMCs. This chain links TRBV5-6 with TRBJ1-2; no reliable D call. The receptor was isolated from a man aged 25-40 years in good health and CMV-seronegative. In DNA form, the CDR3 reads TGTGCCAGCAGCTTGGCCATGTTGAGCGGCGGCTACACCTTC. It yields the protein CASSLAMLSGGYTF.